This T cell receptor beta chain was recovered during a study of cytomegalovirus exposure and HLA in healthy donors. Worth noting for this clone: The antigen is not known.

The CDR3 runs 13 residues. With V trimmed by 6 bases and J by 4 bases, 5 bases remained unmatched. The germline V gene has CDR1 MNHNS and CDR2 SASEGT. Both 60 Vbeta primers and 13 Jbeta primers went into the PCR. Profiling relied on immunoSEQ multiplex PCR, and the TCRdb table lists in-frame clones only, not all of them. The sample has about 200,000 clones, roughly 79% seen once; the top ten hold 1.5% to 2%. Study outcomes and limitations: An analysis that came later showed most CMV-associated TCR beta chains appearing HLA-restricted. In vitro testing confirmed a few CMV-associated chains as specific for CMV antigens. For TCR beta chains, V- and J-gene trimming was later linked to a missense DCLRE1C variant.

Donors sampled were nominally healthy, though unrecorded immune exposures were likely. The sequence was collected from a male donor in good health and CMV-seronegative. The V and J genes are TRBV6-1 and TRBJ2-7, with TRBD1 matching 8 bases. Sequenced: PBMCs. The CDR3 is CASSRDRTYEQYF. The DNA for the CDR3 is TGTGCCAGCAGCAGGGACAGGACTTACGAGCAGTACTTC.